The 17 T cell receptor beta chains below come from one sample, sequenced in a study of shared clonotypes between healthy human individuals. TCRdb's copy holds only in-frame clones and misses some; the assay was immunoSEQ multiplex PCR. Counted here are millions of clones, 90% to 95% occurring once; the ten biggest clones make up 0.1% to 0.15%. Sequencing was performed on naive CD4+ T cells sorted from blood. The subset denotes: CD45RA+ positively selected. These receptors all stem from a man aged 18 to 29 in good health.

The rearrangement links TRBV7-6 to TRBJ2-5; 13 bases are a match to TRBD2. The J segment lost 5 bases and the V segment lost 0 bases, leaving 6 bases of the junction unmatched. CDR3 length equals 17 residues. Germline-derived CDR1 and CDR2 are SGHVS and FNYEAQ. The CDR3 DNA reads TGTGCCAGCAGCTTAGCTACTAGCGGGAGGGCGTTCGAGACCCAGTACTTC. Translation gives CASSLATSGRAFETQYF.

The gene calls are TRBV7-8 and TRBJ1-1; unclear D gene. CDR1 and CDR2 from the germline V gene are SGHVS and FQNEAQ. The ends were cut back, 5 bases at V and 10 bases at J, with 14 bases in the middle. CDR3 length equals 12 residues. The CDR3 sequence is CASSQVSSGAFF. The CDR3 region has the DNA TGTGCCAGCAGCCAAGTTTCGAGTGGAGCTTTCTTT.

The chain is built from TRBV5-1 and TRBJ2-7, with 8 bases aligning to TRBD1. Germline CDR1 SGHRS, CDR2 YFSETQ. This CDR3 is 19 amino acids long. V gave up 0 bases and J gave up 0 bases; unmatched junction bases: 14. The CDR3 DNA is TGCGCCAGCAGCTTGGCCGGGACAGGTGCTTCTCTTAGCTCCTACGAGCAGTACTTC. Translated, it gives CASSLAGTGASLSSYEQYF.

The CDR3 DNA sequence: TGCGCCAGCCGAACTCCCGTGGGCGTCCAAGAGACCCAGTACTTC. This encodes CASRTPVGVQETQYF. The rearrangement uses TRBV4-3 and TRBJ2-5; D gene unclear. Germline V gene sequence: CDR1 LGHNA, CDR2 YSLEER. The ends were cut back, 8 bases at V and 1 base at J, with 17 bases in the middle. The CDR3 runs to 15 residues.

This chain uses TRBV5-4 with TRBJ2-7; D is undetermined. The CDR3 length is 11 residues. Between the trimmed V and J ends, which lost 4 bases and 0 bases, there was a span of 2 bases. Germline V CDR1 and CDR2: SGHNT, YYREEE (reference sequence). In DNA, the CDR3 is TGTGCCAGCAGCAACTCCTACGAGCAGTACTTC. Its protein is CASSNSYEQYF.

The rearrangement joins TRBV6-1 to TRBJ2-5; TRBD1 might be the D (6 bases). The DNA matches TRBJ2-7 better at its end, which makes the J call doubtful. The germline CDR1 and CDR2 sequences are MNHNS and SASEGT. This CDR3 region has 15 residues. CDR3 nucleotide sequence: TGTGCCAGCAGTGTAGACAGGACGCCCATCTACGAGCAGTACTTC. Amino acid sequence: CASSVDRTPIYEQYF.

The rearrangement links TRBV28 to TRBJ1-5; tentatively, D is TRBD1 (5 bases). With 6 bases removed from V and 0 bases from J, the gap between germline ends came to 18 bases. From germline, CDR1 is MDHEN and CDR2 SYDVKM. The CDR3 has 17 amino acids. In nucleotides, the CDR3 is TGTGCCAGCAGACGCGCTTTTGGGGGGGGTAGCAATCAGCCCCAGCATTTT. Its translation is CASRRAFGGGSNQPQHF.

The J gene is TRBJ1-1, the V gene TRBV5-1; no reliable D call. The V end was cut by 0 bases, the J end by 5 bases, with 14 bases between. Looked up from germline, CDR1 is SGHRS and CDR2 is YFSETQ. The CDR3 sequence is 15 residues long. The CDR3 is CASSLESTKTTEAFF. The CDR3 DNA reads as TGCGCCAGCAGCTTGGAGTCCACCAAGACGACTGAAGCTTTCTTT.

CDR3 amino acids: CASRAGTAYEQYF. The CDR3 coding sequence is TGTGCCAGCCGTGCCGGGACCGCGTACGAGCAGTACTTC. The rearrangement joins TRBV18 to TRBJ2-7; the D gene could be TRBD1 or TRBD2 (5 bases each). Germline-derived CDR1 and CDR2 are KGHSH and LQKENI. Trimming cost V 8 bases and J 4 bases, with 15 bases left between them. The CDR3 has 13 amino acids.

A note on this clone: Distinct nucleotide sequences in the sample also encode this CDR3. The V and J genes are TRBV18 and TRBJ2-5; D not resolved. V was cut by 6 bases and J by 5 bases, with 7 bases left in between. CDR3 length: 11 residues. From germline, CDR1 is KGHSH and CDR2 LQKENI. The CDR3 bases are TGTGCCAGCTCGCTAAAGGAGACCCAGTACTTC. Its protein product is CASSLKETQYF.

The rearrangement uses TRBV6-5 and TRBJ2-1, with D uncertain. The length of the CDR3 is 11 residues. CDR1 is MNHEY, CDR2 SVGAGI, per germline. V lost 6 bases, J lost 7 bases, and 7 bases lay in between. CDR3 coding DNA: TGTGCCAGCAGACTTCGAAATGAGCAGTTCTTC. This gives the protein CASRLRNEQFF.

The CDR3, as DNA: TGCAGCGTTGCCTGGACAGTTGAAGCTTTCTTT. It codes for CSVAWTVEAFF. This chain connects TRBV29-1 to TRBJ1-1; TRBD1 might be the D (6 bases). CDR3 length: 11 amino acids. Germline V gives CDR1 SQVTM, CDR2 ANQGSEA. V lost 4 bases and J 7 bases, leaving 10 bases between the germline ends.

The J gene is TRBJ1-3, the V gene TRBV18; TRBD1 matches 7 bases. There are 18 residues in the CDR3. Germline CDR1 and CDR2: KGHSH and LQKENI. J was trimmed by 3 bases and V by 3 bases; bases with no gene match: 14. The CDR3 DNA follows: TGTGCCAGCTCACCCCCGGAGACCTCAGGGGGAGGTGGAAACACCATATATTTT. Translated, it gives CASSPPETSGGGGNTIYF.

The chain links TRBV28 to TRBJ1-2, with 9 bases identical to TRBD1. The germline V gene encodes CDR1 MDHEN and CDR2 SYDVKM. Trimming cost V 5 bases and J 8 bases; bases outside gene matches: 9. The CDR3 has 14 amino acids. DNA of the CDR3: TGTGCCAGCAGTCTCAACAGGGGGCAGTTGGGCTACACCTTC. Translation gives CASSLNRGQLGYTF.

This rearrangement joins TRBV2 to TRBJ1-2; D might be TRBD1 (6 bases). V lost 2 bases and J lost 2, with 15 bases in between. The CDR3 runs to 16 residues. The germline gives CDR1 SNHLY, CDR2 FYNNEI. The CDR3 here is CASSEYQGKFNYGYTF. The CDR3, as DNA: TGTGCCAGCAGTGAATACCAGGGGAAGTTCAACTATGGCTACACCTTC.

This chain uses TRBV5-4 with TRBJ2-2, with 10 positions matching TRBD1. After removal of 5 bases from V and 1 base from J, the junction contained 5 bases not matched to a gene. The CDR3 is made up of 16 amino acids. CDR1 is SGHNT and CDR2 is YYREEE in the germline V gene (reference sequence). DNA for the CDR3: TGTGCCAGCAGGTGGGGACAGGGGATGAACACCGGGGAGCTGTTTTTT. This translates into CASRWGQGMNTGELFF.

With regard to this clone: A read error may explain this, as a much larger clone is one base away. Within the sample, other DNA sequences also encode this same CDR3. The chain recombines TRBV2 with TRBJ2-7; D ambiguous. The CDR3 has 12 amino acids. CDR1 SNHLY and CDR2 FYNNEI come from the germline V gene. Trimming took 6 bases from V and 0 from J, leaving 6 bases between them. CDR3 bases: TGTGCCAGCAGCCCAAGCTCCTACGAGCAGTACTTC. It codes for CASSPSSYEQYF.